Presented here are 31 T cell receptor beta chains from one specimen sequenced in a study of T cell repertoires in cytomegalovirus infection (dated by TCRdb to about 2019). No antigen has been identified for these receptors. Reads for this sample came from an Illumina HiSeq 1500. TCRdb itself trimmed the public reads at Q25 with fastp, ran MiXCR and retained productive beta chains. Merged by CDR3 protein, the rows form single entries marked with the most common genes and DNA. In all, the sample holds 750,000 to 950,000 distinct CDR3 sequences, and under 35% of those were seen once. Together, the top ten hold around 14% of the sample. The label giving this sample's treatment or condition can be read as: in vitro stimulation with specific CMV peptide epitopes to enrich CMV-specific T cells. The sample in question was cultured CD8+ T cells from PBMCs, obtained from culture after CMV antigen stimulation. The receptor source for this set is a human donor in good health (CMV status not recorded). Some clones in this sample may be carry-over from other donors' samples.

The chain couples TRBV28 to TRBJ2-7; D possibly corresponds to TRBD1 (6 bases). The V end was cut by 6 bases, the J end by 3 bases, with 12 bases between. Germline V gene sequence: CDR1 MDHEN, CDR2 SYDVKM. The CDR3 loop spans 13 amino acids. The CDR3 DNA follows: TGTGCCAGCAGCCCCCGACAGGACTACGAGCAGTACGTC. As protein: CASSPRQDYEQYV.

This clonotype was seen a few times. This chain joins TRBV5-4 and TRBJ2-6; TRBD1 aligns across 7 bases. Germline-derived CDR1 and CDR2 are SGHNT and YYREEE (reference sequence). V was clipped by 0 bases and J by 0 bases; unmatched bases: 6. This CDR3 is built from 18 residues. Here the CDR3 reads CASSLGQGVFSGANVLTF. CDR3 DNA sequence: TGTGCCAGCAGCTTGGGACAGGGAGTCTTCTCTGGGGCCAACGTCCTGACTTTC. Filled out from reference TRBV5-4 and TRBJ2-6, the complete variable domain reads ETGVTQSPTHLIKTRGQQVTLRCSSQSGHNTVSWYQQALGQGPQFIFQYYREEENGRGNFPPRFSGLQFPNYSSELNVNALELDDSALYLCASSLGQGVFSGANVLTFGAGSRLTVL.

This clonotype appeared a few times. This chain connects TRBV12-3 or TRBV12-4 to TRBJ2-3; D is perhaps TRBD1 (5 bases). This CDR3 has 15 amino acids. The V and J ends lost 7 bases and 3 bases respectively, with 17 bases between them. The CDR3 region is CASTLGQGPTDTQYF. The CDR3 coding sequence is TGTGCCAGCACCCTAGGGCAGGGTCCTACAGATACGCAGTATTTT.

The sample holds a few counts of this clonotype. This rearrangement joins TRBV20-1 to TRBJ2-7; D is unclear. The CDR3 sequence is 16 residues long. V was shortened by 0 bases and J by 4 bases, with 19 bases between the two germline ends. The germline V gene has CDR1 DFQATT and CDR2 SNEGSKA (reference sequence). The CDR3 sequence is CSARDRAADGGYEQYF. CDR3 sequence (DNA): TGCAGTGCTAGAGATCGGGCAGCCGACGGTGGGTACGAGCAGTACTTC.

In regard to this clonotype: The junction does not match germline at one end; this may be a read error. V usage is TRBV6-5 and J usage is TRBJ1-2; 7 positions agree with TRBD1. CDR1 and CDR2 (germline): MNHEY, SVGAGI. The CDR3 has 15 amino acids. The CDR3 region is CAGRADRPTNYGYTF. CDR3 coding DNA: TGTGCCGGCAGAGCGGACAGGCCTACTAACTATGGCTACACCTTC.

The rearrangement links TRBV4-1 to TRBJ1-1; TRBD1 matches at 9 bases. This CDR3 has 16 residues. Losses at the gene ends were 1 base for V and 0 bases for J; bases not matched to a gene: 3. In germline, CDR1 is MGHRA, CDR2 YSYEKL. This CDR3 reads CASSQGDRALNTEAFF. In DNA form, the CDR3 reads TGCGCCAGCAGCCAAGGGGACAGGGCTTTGAACACTGAAGCTTTCTTT.

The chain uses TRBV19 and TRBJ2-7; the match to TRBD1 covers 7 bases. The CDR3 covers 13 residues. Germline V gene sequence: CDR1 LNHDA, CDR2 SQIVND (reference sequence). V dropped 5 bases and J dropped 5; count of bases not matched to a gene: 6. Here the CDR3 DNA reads TGTGCCAGTAGTCCGACTACAGGGGACGAGCAGTACGTC. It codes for CASSPTTGDEQYV.

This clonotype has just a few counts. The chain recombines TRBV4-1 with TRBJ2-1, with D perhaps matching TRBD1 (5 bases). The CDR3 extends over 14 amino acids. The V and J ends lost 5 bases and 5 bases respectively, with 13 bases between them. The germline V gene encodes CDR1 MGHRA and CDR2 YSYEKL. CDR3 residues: CASSFTLTDNEQFF. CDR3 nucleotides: TGCGCCAGCAGCTTTACTCTGACAGACAATGAGCAGTTCTTC.

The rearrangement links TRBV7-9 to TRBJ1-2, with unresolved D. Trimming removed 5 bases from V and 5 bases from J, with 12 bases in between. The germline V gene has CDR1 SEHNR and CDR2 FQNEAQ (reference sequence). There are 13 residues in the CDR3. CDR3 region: CASSPPLGYGYTF. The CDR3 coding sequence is TGTGCCAGCAGCCCGCCCCTAGGGTATGGCTACACCTTC.

In DNA, the CDR3 is TGTGCCAGTAGTATCGAAACTATTCTAAGCAATCAGCCCCAGCATTTT. This gives the protein CASSIETILSNQPQHF. The gene calls are TRBV19 and TRBJ1-5; the D is unclear. Trimming took off 3 bases at V and 1 base at J, with 13 bases between the two ends. This CDR3 contains 16 residues. In germline, CDR1 is LNHDA, CDR2 SQIVND (reference sequence).

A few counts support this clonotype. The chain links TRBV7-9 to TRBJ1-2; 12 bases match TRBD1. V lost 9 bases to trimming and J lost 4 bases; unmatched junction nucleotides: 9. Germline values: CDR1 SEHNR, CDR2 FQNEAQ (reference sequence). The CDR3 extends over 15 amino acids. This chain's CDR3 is CASGTGGAVAYGYTF. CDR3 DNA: TGTGCCAGTGGGACAGGGGGCGCGGTGGCCTATGGCTACACCTTC.

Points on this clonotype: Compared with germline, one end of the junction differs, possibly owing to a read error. The CDR3 reads CAGSHQGRGVGKLFF. CDR3 DNA: TGCGCCGGCAGCCACCAAGGACGGGGAGTAGGAAAACTGTTTTTT. The chain combines TRBV4-1 with TRBJ1-4; D is ambiguous. Germline values: CDR1 MGHRA, CDR2 YSYEKL. This CDR3 contains 15 residues.

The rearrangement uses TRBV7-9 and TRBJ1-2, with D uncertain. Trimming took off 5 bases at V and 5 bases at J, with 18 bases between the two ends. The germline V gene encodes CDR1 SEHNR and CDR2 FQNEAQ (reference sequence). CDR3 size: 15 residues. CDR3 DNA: TGTGCCAGCAGCCCGCCGGCTTGGACTGCTTATGGCTACACCTTC. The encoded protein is CASSPPAWTAYGYTF.

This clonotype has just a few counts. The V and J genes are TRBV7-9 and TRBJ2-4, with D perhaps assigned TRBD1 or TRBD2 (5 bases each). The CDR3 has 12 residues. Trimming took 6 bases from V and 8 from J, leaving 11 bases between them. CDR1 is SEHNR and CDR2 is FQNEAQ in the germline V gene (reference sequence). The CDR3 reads CASRGTEDIQYF. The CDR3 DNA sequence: TGTGCCAGCAGGGGGACGGAGGACATTCAGTACTTC. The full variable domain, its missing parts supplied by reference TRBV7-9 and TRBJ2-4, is DTGVSQNPRHKITKRGQNVTFRCDPISEHNRLYWYRQTLGQGPEFLTYFQNEAQLEKSRLLSDRFSAERPKGSFSTLEIQRTEQGDSAMYLCASRGTEDIQYFGAGTRLSVL.

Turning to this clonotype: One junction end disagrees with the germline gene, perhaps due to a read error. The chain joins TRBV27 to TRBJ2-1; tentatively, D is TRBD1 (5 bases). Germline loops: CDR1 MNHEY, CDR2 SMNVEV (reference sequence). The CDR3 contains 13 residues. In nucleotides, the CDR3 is TGTGCCAACAGTCCGGACATACCCAATGAGCAGTTCTTC. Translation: CANSPDIPNEQFF.

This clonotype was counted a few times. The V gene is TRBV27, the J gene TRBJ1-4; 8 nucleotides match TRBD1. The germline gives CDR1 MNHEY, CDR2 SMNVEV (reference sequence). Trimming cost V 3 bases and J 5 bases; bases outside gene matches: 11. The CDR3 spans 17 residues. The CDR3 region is CASSFITMTGVNEKLFF. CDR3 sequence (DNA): TGTGCCAGCAGTTTCATCACAATGACAGGGGTGAATGAAAAACTGTTTTTT.

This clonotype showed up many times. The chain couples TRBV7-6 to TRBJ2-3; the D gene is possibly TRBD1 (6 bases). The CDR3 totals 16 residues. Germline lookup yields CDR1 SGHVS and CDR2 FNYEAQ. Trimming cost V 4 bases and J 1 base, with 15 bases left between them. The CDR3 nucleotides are TGTGCCAGCAGCTCCCGGGGACATTTTGGCACAGATACGCAGTATTTT. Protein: CASSSRGHFGTDTQYF. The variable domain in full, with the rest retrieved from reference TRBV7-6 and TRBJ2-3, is GAGVSQSPRYKVTKRGQDVALRCDPISGHVSLYWYRQALGQGPEFLTYFNYEAQQDKSGLPNDRFSAERPEGSISTLTIQRTEQRDSAMYRCASSSRGHFGTDTQYFGPGTRLTVL.

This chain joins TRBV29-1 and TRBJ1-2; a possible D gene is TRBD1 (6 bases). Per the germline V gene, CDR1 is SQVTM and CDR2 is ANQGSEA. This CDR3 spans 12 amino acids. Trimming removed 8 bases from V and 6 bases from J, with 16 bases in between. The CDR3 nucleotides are TGCAGCCCAGGGGCCGGGGAAAATGGCTACACCTTC. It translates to CSPGAGENGYTF.

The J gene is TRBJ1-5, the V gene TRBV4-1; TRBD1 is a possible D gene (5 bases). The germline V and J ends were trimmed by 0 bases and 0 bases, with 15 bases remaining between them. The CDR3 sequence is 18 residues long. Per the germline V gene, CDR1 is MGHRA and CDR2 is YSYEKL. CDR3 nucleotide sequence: TGCGCCAGCAGCCAAGAAGCGCGCCAGGGCTATAGCAATCAGCCCCAGCATTTT. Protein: CASSQEARQGYSNQPQHF.

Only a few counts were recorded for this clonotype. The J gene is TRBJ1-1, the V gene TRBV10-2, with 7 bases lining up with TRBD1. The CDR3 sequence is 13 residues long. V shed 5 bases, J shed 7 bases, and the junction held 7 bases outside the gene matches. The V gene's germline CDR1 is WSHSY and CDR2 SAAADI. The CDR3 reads CASSRTGGREAFF. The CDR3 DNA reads TGCGCCAGCAGTCGGACAGGAGGCCGTGAAGCTTTCTTT.

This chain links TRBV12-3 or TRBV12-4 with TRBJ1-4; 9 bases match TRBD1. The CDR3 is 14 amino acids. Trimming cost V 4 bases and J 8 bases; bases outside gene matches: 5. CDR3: CASSSPGQGEKLFF. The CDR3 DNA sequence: TGTGCCAGCAGTTCTCCGGGACAGGGCGAAAAACTGTTTTTT.

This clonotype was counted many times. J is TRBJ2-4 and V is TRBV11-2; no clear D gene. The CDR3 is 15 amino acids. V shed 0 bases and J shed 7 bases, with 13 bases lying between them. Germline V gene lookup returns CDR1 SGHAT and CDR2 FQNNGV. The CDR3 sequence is CASSLDRLVENIQYF. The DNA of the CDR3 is TGTGCCAGCAGCTTAGACAGACTGGTAGAGAACATTCAGTACTTC.

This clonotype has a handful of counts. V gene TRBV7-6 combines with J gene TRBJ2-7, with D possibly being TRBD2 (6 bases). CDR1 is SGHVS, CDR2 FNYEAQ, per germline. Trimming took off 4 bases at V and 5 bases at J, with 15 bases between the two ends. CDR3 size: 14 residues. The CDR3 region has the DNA TGTGCCAGCAGCTCCCGACGGCGGGGCGACGAGCAGTACTTC. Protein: CASSSRRRGDEQYF. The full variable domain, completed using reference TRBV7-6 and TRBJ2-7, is GAGVSQSPRYKVTKRGQDVALRCDPISGHVSLYWYRQALGQGPEFLTYFNYEAQQDKSGLPNDRFSAERPEGSISTLTIQRTEQRDSAMYRCASSSRRRGDEQYFGPGTRLTVT.

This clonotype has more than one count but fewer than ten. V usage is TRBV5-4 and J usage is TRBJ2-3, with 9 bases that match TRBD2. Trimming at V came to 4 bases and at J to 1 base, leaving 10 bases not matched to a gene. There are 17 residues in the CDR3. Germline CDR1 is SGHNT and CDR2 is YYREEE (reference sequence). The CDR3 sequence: CASSRRPLAGGTDTQYF. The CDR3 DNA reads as TGTGCCAGCAGCAGACGACCGTTAGCGGGAGGCACAGATACGCAGTATTTT.

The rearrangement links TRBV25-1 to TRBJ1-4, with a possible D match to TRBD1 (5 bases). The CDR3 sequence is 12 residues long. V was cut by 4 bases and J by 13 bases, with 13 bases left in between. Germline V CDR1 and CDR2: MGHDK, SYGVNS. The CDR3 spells CASSVGGEGLFF. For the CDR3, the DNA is TGTGCCAGCAGTGTTGGGGGGGAAGGACTGTTTTTT.

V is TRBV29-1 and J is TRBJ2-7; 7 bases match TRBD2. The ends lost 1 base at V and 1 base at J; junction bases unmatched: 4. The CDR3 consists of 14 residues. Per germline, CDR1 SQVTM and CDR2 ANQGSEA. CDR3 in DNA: TGCAGCGTTGAAGGGGGGGACTATTCCTACGAGCAGTACTTC. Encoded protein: CSVEGGDYSYEQYF.

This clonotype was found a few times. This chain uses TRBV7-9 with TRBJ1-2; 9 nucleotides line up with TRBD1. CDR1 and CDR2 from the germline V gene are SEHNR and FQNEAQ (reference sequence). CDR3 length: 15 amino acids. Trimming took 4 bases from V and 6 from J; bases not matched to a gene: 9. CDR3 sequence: CASSSPGQGGNGYTF. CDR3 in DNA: TGTGCCAGCAGCTCTCCGGGACAGGGAGGGAATGGCTACACCTTC.

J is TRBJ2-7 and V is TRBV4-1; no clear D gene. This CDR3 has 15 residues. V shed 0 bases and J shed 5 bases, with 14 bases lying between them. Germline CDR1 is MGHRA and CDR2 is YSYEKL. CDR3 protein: CASSQEPVRVHEQYF. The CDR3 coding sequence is TGCGCCAGCAGCCAAGAGCCGGTAAGGGTCCACGAGCAGTACTTC.

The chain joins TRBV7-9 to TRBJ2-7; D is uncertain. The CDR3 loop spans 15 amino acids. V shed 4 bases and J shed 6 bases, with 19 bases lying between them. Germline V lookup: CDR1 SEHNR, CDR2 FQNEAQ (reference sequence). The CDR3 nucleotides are TGTGCCAGCAGCTCCCCCTTGGGAACCTGGGGCGAGCAGTACTTC. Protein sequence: CASSSPLGTWGEQYF.

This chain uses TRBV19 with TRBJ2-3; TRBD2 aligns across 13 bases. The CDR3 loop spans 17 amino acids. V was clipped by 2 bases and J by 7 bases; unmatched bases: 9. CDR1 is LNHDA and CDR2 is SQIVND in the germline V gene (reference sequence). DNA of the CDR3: TGTGCCAGTAGTATAAAACGACTAGCGGGGGGAGTGCATACGCAGTATTTT. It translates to CASSIKRLAGGVHTQYF.

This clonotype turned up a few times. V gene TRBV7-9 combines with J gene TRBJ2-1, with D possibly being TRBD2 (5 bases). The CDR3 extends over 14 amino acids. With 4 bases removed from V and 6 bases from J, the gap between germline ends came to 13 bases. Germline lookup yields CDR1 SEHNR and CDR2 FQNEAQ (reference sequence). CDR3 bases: TGTGCCAGCAGCTCCCTAGGACTTTCCAATGAGCAGTTCTTC. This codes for CASSSLGLSNEQFF.